Shown below are 30 T cell receptor beta chains from a single sample sequenced in a study of blood T cells in healthy people across ages. PCR was performed a second time for roughly 7 to 12 cycles using a sample-barcoded 5' primer and a J-beta primer mix. Using its own MiXCR run on the 5' RACE reads, TCRdb lists one record per CDR3 protein. The sample holds about 900,000 distinct CDR3 sequences, about 48% seen once. The sequenced material came from blood. These receptors were collected from a man aged 25-40 years in good health.

This clonotype appeared a few times. CDR3 DNA: TGTGCCATCAGTCCAGCCGCCGGGTTCGCTGAAGCTTTCTTT. Translated, it gives CAISPAAGFAEAFF. The J gene is TRBJ1-1, the V gene TRBV10-3; no definite D call. The CDR3 is made up of 14 amino acids. From germline, CDR1 is ENHRY and CDR2 SYGVKD. V was trimmed by 5 bases and J by 6 bases, leaving 16 bases between them.

This clonotype appeared a few times. The gene calls are TRBV3-1 and TRBJ2-3; D remains unclear. The CDR3 is made up of 13 amino acids. Trimming left V 1 base short and J 4 bases short, with 6 bases between. CDR1 and CDR2 from the germline V gene are LGHDT and YNNKEL (reference sequence). This chain's CDR3 is CASSQARSDTQYF. The DNA for the CDR3 is TGTGCCAGCAGCCAAGCTCGGTCAGATACGCAGTATTTT.

For this clonotype: The junction departs from the called germline gene at one end, perhaps through a read error. This sequence joins TRBV20-1 and TRBJ1-2; 9 positions agree with TRBD1. The CDR3 is 15 amino acids. Germline V gene lookup returns CDR1 DFQATT and CDR2 SNEGSKA (reference sequence). CDR3 sequence: CSAPLQGALNYDYTF. The CDR3 DNA is TGCAGTGCTCCTCTACAGGGGGCGCTTAACTATGACTACACCTTC.

In the case of this clonotype: At one of its ends the junction is not consistent with the germline gene, which may arise from a read error. The rearrangement joins TRBV5-4 to TRBJ2-7; 7 bases match TRBD1. This CDR3 contains 15 residues. Germline V gene sequence: CDR1 SGHNT, CDR2 YYREEE (reference sequence). The CDR3 DNA sequence: TGTGCCTGCAGCGTGGACAGGTCTACATCCTACGAGCAGTACTTC. Protein product: CACSVDRSTSYEQYF.

This chain uses TRBV10-3 with TRBJ1-1; 7 bases are shared with TRBD1. Germline-derived CDR1 and CDR2 are ENHRY and SYGVKD. The CDR3 is 16 amino acids. V was clipped by 2 bases and J by 2 bases; unmatched bases: 8. DNA for the CDR3: TGTGCCATCAGTGAGCCTCCGGGACAGACAAACACTGAAGCTTTCTTT. Translation: CAISEPPGQTNTEAFF.

The V and J genes are TRBV18 and TRBJ2-3, with D unclear. CDR1 KGHSH and CDR2 LQKENI come from the germline V gene. Trimming cost V 4 bases and J 2 bases, with 16 bases left between them. This CDR3 is 16 amino acids long. In DNA form, the CDR3 reads TGTGCCAGCTCACGCCTGGATAGCACCAACACAGATACGCAGTATTTT. This sequence encodes CASSRLDSTNTDTQYF. Full variable domain (outside the CDR3, taken from reference TRBV18 and TRBJ2-3): NAGVMQNPRHLVRRRGQEARLRCSPMKGHSHVYWYRQLPEEGLKFMVYLQKENIIDESGMPKERFSAEFPKEGPSILRIQQVVRGDSAAYFCASSRLDSTNTDTQYFGPGTRLTVL.

This clonotype was observed at least ten times. The rearrangement uses TRBV11-2 and TRBJ1-5; no firm D call. Deletions cut 5 bases from V and 4 bases from J, with 9 bases between. The CDR3 has 13 amino acids. Germline values: CDR1 SGHAT, CDR2 FQNNGV. CDR3 sequence reads: CASSPLRNQPQHF. CDR3 nucleotides: TGTGCCAGCAGCCCCTTAAGAAATCAGCCCCAGCATTTT.

This rearrangement joins TRBV15 to TRBJ1-5; a weak D match, TRBD1 (5 bases). The CDR3 sequence is 12 residues long. The V end was cut by 6 bases, the J end by 7 bases, with 10 bases between. Germline lookup yields CDR1 LNHNV and CDR2 YYDKDF (reference sequence). The CDR3 spells CATRDMRQPQHF. The CDR3 DNA reads TGTGCCACCAGGGACATGCGACAGCCCCAGCATTTT.

The CDR3 nucleotides are TGCAGTGCTAGAGAGCGAAGATCCTACAATGAGCAGTTCTTC. Translation: CSARERRSYNEQFF. J is TRBJ2-1 and V is TRBV20-1; no clear D. V was trimmed by 0 bases and J by 1 base, leaving 7 bases between them. Per the germline V gene, CDR1 is DFQATT and CDR2 is SNEGSKA (reference sequence). This CDR3 spans 14 amino acids.

This clonotype was observed once. The chain has TRBV5-1 and TRBJ1-5; no clear D. The length of the CDR3 is 14 residues. V was shortened by 2 bases and J by 6 bases, with 12 bases between the two germline ends. The germline gives CDR1 SGHRS, CDR2 YFSETQ. The CDR3 is CASSLEGRAQPQHF. The CDR3 DNA reads TGCGCCAGCAGCTTAGAGGGAAGGGCTCAGCCCCAGCATTTT.

The chain employs TRBV18 and TRBJ2-4, with D possibly being TRBD1 (7 bases). The end of the DNA aligns better with TRBJ2-7, so the J call may be wrong. Per germline, CDR1 KGHSH and CDR2 LQKENI. This CDR3 is built from 16 residues. The DNA of the CDR3 is TGTGCCAGCTCACCTCGTGGAGGGGGCGGAGACGACGAGCAGTACTTC. It encodes CASSPRGGGGDDEQYF.

V and J are TRBV20-1 and TRBJ1-1; 8 bases line up with TRBD1. The CDR3 contains 13 residues. V shed 7 bases, J shed 4 bases, and the junction held 8 bases outside the gene matches. The V gene's germline CDR1 is DFQATT and CDR2 SNEGSKA (reference sequence). The CDR3 sequence: CSVGDRQGTEAFF. Here the CDR3 DNA reads TGCAGTGTCGGGGACAGGCAGGGCACTGAAGCTTTCTTT.

The sample holds a few counts of this clonotype. The chain joins TRBV6-5 to TRBJ2-3, with 7 bases aligning to TRBD1. The CDR3 covers 17 residues. Unmatched junction bases numbered 11, after V lost 2 bases and J lost 3 bases. In germline, CDR1 is MNHEY, CDR2 SVGAGI. The CDR3 here is CASSYTAAFRGTDTQYF. The DNA for the CDR3 is TGTGCCAGCAGTTACACAGCGGCGTTCAGGGGGACAGATACGCAGTATTTT.

The chain is built from TRBV4-1 and TRBJ2-7, with D possibly matching TRBD2 (5 bases). Germline V CDR1 and CDR2: MGHRA, YSYEKL. The CDR3 is 16 residues long. V gave up 2 bases and J gave up 0 bases, with 14 bases separating them. The DNA for the CDR3 is TGCGCCAGCAGCCAAAAGTGGACGGGGAGCTCCTACGAGCAGTACTTC. Translated: CASSQKWTGSSYEQYF.

J is TRBJ2-5 and V is TRBV5-1, with 10 bases aligning to TRBD1. Germline loops: CDR1 SGHRS, CDR2 YFSETQ. V shed 2 bases and J 2 bases; nucleotides not matched to a gene: 6. The CDR3 covers 16 residues. CDR3 region: CASSFRDRGPQETQYF. DNA for the CDR3: TGCGCCAGCAGCTTCCGGGACAGGGGCCCACAAGAGACCCAGTACTTC.

The CDR3 nucleotides read TGCAGTGCTAGAGTGGGGGACACATATAATTCACCCCTCCACTTT. Amino acid sequence: CSARVGDTYNSPLHF. V gene TRBV20-1 combines with J gene TRBJ1-6, with D possibly matching TRBD1 (6 bases). The CDR3 has 15 residues. Germline CDR1 reads DFQATT; CDR2 reads SNEGSKA (reference sequence). V was pared by 1 base and J by 4 bases, with 11 bases between.

Concerning this clonotype itself: A read error may explain this, as a much larger clone is one base away. The chain has TRBV5-4 and TRBJ2-3, with D possibly being TRBD1 (5 bases). In germline, CDR1 is SGHNT, CDR2 YYREEE (reference sequence). The CDR3 totals 12 residues. CDR3 sequence reads: CAGSSGSDTQYF. CDR3 DNA: TGTGCCGGCAGCTCAGGGTCAGATACGCAGTATTTT. Full variable domain (missing parts from reference TRBV5-4 and TRBJ2-3): ETGVTQSPTHLIKTRGQQVTLRCSSQSGHNTVSWYQQALGQGPQFIFQYYREEENGRGNFPPRFSGLQFPNYSSELNVNALELDDSALYLCAGSSGSDTQYFGPGTRLTVL.

The chain couples TRBV6-1 to TRBJ2-5, with D perhaps TRBD2 (5 bases). V lost 2 bases, J lost 1 base, and 11 bases lay in between. The length of the CDR3 is 15 residues. Germline V lookup: CDR1 MNHNS, CDR2 SASEGT. CDR3 loop: CASSENRGVQETQYF. CDR3 coding DNA: TGTGCCAGCAGTGAAAATCGGGGAGTCCAAGAGACCCAGTACTTC.

This clonotype appeared a few times. V and J are TRBV3-1 and TRBJ2-7; TRBD1 aligns across 7 bases. Trimming removed 6 bases from V and 3 bases from J; junction bases left unmatched: 8. The CDR3 contains 14 residues. The germline gives CDR1 LGHDT, CDR2 YNNKEL (reference sequence). CDR3 DNA: TGTGCCAGCAGTAAGGGACAGTCCCGCTACGAGCAGTACTTC. Residues: CASSKGQSRYEQYF.

This chain connects TRBV7-9 to TRBJ2-7, with D possibly being TRBD1 or TRBD2 (5 bases each). Trimming left V 5 bases short and J 5 bases short, with 16 bases between. This CDR3 spans 14 amino acids. Germline CDR1 is SEHNR and CDR2 is FQNEAQ (reference sequence). In DNA, the CDR3 is TGTGCCAGCAGCGCTGACAGTCTCGGGGACGAGCAGTACTTC. Encoded protein: CASSADSLGDEQYF.

This chain uses TRBV4-2 with TRBJ1-3; 11 nucleotides agree with TRBD1. The CDR3 is 16 amino acids. The germline gives CDR1 LGHNA, CDR2 YNFKEQ. J gave up 2 bases and V 3 bases, and 3 bases lay outside the gene matches. The CDR3 reads CASSQGDRGAGNTIYF. As DNA, the CDR3 is TGTGCCAGCAGCCAGGGGGACAGGGGGGCTGGAAACACCATATATTTT.

The chain joins TRBV9 to TRBJ2-5, with D possibly matching TRBD1 (6 bases). Matching the DNA end better, TRBJ2-7 makes the J call doubtful. There are 13 residues in the CDR3. Germline V gene lookup returns CDR1 SGDLS and CDR2 YYNGEE. CDR3 residues: CASLQGISYEQYF. The CDR3 nucleotides read TGTGCCAGCCTACAGGGAATCTCGTACGAGCAGTACTTC.

The chain carries TRBV9 and TRBJ2-1, with 13 bases fitting TRBD2. Germline V CDR1 and CDR2: SGDLS, YYNGEE. The CDR3 is 16 residues long. Trimming took 3 bases from V and 9 from J; bases not matched to a gene: 9. The CDR3 bases are TGTGCCAGCAGCGCCCAGAGACTAGCGGGGGGTGGTGAGCAGTTCTTC. Protein sequence: CASSAQRLAGGGEQFF.

The chain has TRBV7-2 and TRBJ2-7; 10 bases map to TRBD1. CDR1 and CDR2 from the germline V gene are SGHTA and FQGNSA. V was clipped by 4 bases and J by 6 bases; unmatched bases: 9. This CDR3 is built from 15 residues. CDR3 loop: CASSYSPGTGVEQYF. DNA for the CDR3: TGTGCCAGCAGCTACAGTCCCGGGACAGGGGTCGAGCAGTACTTC. The full variable domain, rest sourced from reference TRBV7-2 and TRBJ2-7, is GAGVSQSPSNKVTEKGKDVELRCDPISGHTALYWYRQSLGQGLEFLIYFQGNSAPDKSGLPSDRFSAERTGGSVSTLTIQRTQQEDSAVYLCASSYSPGTGVEQYFGPGTRLTVT.

The J gene is TRBJ2-5, the V gene TRBV6-6; the D gene is possibly TRBD1 (5 bases). The CDR3 contains 14 residues. V was trimmed by 2 bases and J by 1 base, leaving 8 bases between them. Germline V CDR1 and CDR2: MNHNY, SVGAGI (reference sequence). The CDR3 DNA reads as TGTGCCAGCAGTTACGGCAGGGCCCAAGAGACCCAGTACTTC. It specifies CASSYGRAQETQYF.

The chain is built from TRBV4-3 and TRBJ2-5; D gene uncertain. The CDR3 runs 13 residues. CDR1 is LGHNA, CDR2 YSLEER, per germline. V lost 5 bases to trimming and J lost 1 base, with 8 bases between them. In DNA form, the CDR3 reads TGCGCCAGCAGCGGTCGGCTCCAAGAGACCCAGTACTTC. It translates to CASSGRLQETQYF.

This clonotype has more than one count but fewer than ten. The chain uses TRBV12-3 or TRBV12-4 and TRBJ2-5; weak D call: TRBD2 (6 bases). V lost 2 bases and J lost 4, with 14 bases in between. The CDR3 is 15 residues long. The DNA for the CDR3 is TGTGCCAGCAGTTTATGGAGGGATCGGGCAGAGACCCAGTACTTC. It yields the protein CASSLWRDRAETQYF.

In this sample, this clonotype turned up a few times. This chain connects TRBV7-2 to TRBJ2-7, with D perhaps matching TRBD2 (6 bases). The CDR3 consists of 14 residues. V was clipped by 10 bases and J by 1 base, with 17 bases between them. Germline V gives CDR1 SGHTA, CDR2 FQGNSA. This chain's CDR3 is CATIPAGGSYEQYF. CDR3 DNA sequence: TGTGCCACCATACCGGCCGGGGGATCCTACGAGCAGTACTTC. Filled out from reference TRBV7-2 and TRBJ2-7, the complete variable domain reads GAGVSQSPSNKVTEKGKDVELRCDPISGHTALYWYRQSLGQGLEFLIYFQGNSAPDKSGLPSDRFSAERTGGSVSTLTIQRTQQEDSAVYLCATIPAGGSYEQYFGPGTRLTVT.

Many counts were recorded for this clonotype. The V and J genes are TRBV20-1 and TRBJ2-5; 9 nucleotides align to TRBD2. The CDR3 loop spans 15 amino acids. The V and J ends lost 3 bases and 4 bases, in that order; junction bases with no gene match: 9. Germline V gene lookup returns CDR1 DFQATT and CDR2 SNEGSKA (reference sequence). The CDR3 here is CSAREAAGGRETQYF. The DNA for the CDR3 is TGCAGTGCTAGGGAAGCAGCGGGGGGCCGAGAGACCCAGTACTTC.

This clonotype was counted only a few times. A much larger clone sits a single nucleotide away, making a read error possible. The chain couples TRBV6-2 or TRBV6-3 to TRBJ2-1, with D possibly matching TRBD2 (5 bases). This CDR3 is built from 15 residues. V was pared by 6 bases and J by 6 bases, with 18 bases between. Germline CDR1 reads MNHEY; CDR2 reads SVGEGT. For the CDR3, the DNA is TGTGCCAGCAGATCGACAAGAGGGAGCCCCAATGAGCAGTTCTTC. Encoded protein: CASRSTRGSPNEQFF.